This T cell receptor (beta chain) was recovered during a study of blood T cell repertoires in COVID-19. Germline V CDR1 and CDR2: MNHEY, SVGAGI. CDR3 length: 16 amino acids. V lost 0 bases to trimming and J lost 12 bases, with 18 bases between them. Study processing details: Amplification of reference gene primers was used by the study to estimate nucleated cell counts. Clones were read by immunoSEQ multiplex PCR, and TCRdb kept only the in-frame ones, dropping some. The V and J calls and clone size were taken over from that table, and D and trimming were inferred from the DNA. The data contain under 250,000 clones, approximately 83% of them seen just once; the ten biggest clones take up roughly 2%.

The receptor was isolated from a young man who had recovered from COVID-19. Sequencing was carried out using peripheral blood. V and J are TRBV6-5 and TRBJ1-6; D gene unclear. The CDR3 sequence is CASSYSRAPDQLPLHF. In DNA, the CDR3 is TGTGCCAGCAGTTACTCGAGGGCACCGGACCAGTTACCCCTCCACTTT.